This is a list of T cell receptor beta chains from one sample in a study of shared clonotypes between healthy human individuals. The data were produced by immunoSEQ multiplex PCR, yet TCRdb's version contains in-frame clones alone and is incomplete. The sample shows 900,000 to 1,200,000 clones, approximately 80% of them seen only once. Sequenced: memory CD4+ T cells from PBMCs. Every receptor here comes from a man aged 18-30 years in good health. Some clones in this sample may be carry-over from other donors' samples. CDR3s include the opening cysteine and the closing phenylalanine or tryptophan. The D gene is left open where the match is weak. Some rows mark clone size as missing; the rest say once, few, many or name a class of expanded clone.

d_gene,v_gene,j_gene,abundance,CDR3aa,CDR3nt
TRBD1,TRBV7-2,TRBJ1-1,.,CASSRGGGSSEAFF,TGTGCCAGCAGCCGAGGAGGGGGCAGTTCTGAAGCTTTCTTT
TRBD1,TRBV11-2,TRBJ1-2,.,CASSLRTGSRYTF,TGTGCCAGCAGCTTAAGGACAGGGAGCCGCTACACCTTC
.,TRBV5-1,TRBJ1-2,.,CASSESNYGYTF,TGCGCCAGCAGTGAATCCAACTATGGCTACACCTTC
.,TRBV28,TRBJ1-2,.,CASTSAGGADYGYTF,TGTGCCAGCACCTCCGCGGGGGGGGCGGACTATGGCTACACCTTC
TRBD2,TRBV6-1,TRBJ2-1,.,CASSATLAGEQFF,TGTGCCAGCAGCGCTACCCTAGCGGGTGAGCAGTTCTTC
TRBD2,TRBV27,TRBJ2-1,.,CASSRTSGMLYNKQFF,TGTGCCAGCAGTCGGACTAGCGGGATGCTCTACAATAAGCAGTTCTTC
TRBD2,TRBV5-1,TRBJ2-2,.,CASSPSGLGELFF,TGCGCCAGCAGCCCTAGCGGTTTGGGGGAGCTGTTTTTT
.,TRBV29-1,TRBJ2-7,.,CSVVQDHEQYF,TGCAGCGTTGTACAGGACCACGAGCAGTACTTC
TRBD1,TRBV15,TRBJ2-7,.,CATSRDLGTGGSGEQYF,TGTGCCACCAGCAGAGATCTGGGGACAGGGGGCTCAGGGGAGCAGTATTTC
TRBD1,TRBV2,TRBJ2-7,.,CASSVDRAHYEQYF,TGTGCCAGCAGTGTGGACAGGGCCCACTACGAGCAGTACTTC
.,TRBV9,TRBJ2-5,.,CASSVAPGARETQYF,TGTGCCAGCAGCGTAGCTCCGGGAGCGCGGGAGACCCAGTACTTC
.,TRBV18,TRBJ2-3,once,CASSLDQRASTDTQYF,TGTGCCAGCTCACTGGACCAGCGGGCGAGCACAGATACGCAGTATTTT
TRBD2,TRBV5-6,TRBJ2-7,.,CASSLVGGYYEQYF,TGTGCCAGCAGCTTGGTGGGAGGGTACTACGAGCAGTACTTC
.,TRBV9,TRBJ1-1,.,CASSVDSSFDEAFF,TGTGCCAGCAGCGTTGACAGCTCCTTCGATGAAGCTTTCTTT
.,TRBV11-2,TRBJ1-1,.,CASSLVAGQVRAFF,TGTGCCAGCAGCTTAGTTGCAGGTCAAGTTCGGGCTTTCTTT